What follows are 17 T cell receptor beta chains derived from one specimen sequenced in a study of cytomegalovirus exposure and HLA in healthy donors. The PCR was carried out with 60 Vbeta primers and 13 Jbeta primers. Assay: immunoSEQ multiplex PCR; the TCRdb copy retains only in-frame clones and omits some. The repertoire holds approximately 130,000 clones, with 6.5% to 9.5% as singletons. Sequenced sample: PBMCs. These receptors were obtained from a woman aged 35 to 49 in good health and CMV-seropositive.

This clone was observed a few times. The chain links TRBV4-1 to TRBJ2-1, with 10 positions matching TRBD2. The germline V gene encodes CDR1 MGHRA and CDR2 YSYEKL. The trim removed 4 bases at V and 6 bases at J, leaving 9 bases unmatched. This CDR3 is 16 amino acids long. The CDR3 DNA reads as TGCGCCAGCAGCCGCATTGTAGCGGGGGGCCGCAATGAGCAGTTCTTC. As protein: CASSRIVAGGRNEQFF.

V usage is TRBV5-6 and J usage is TRBJ1-2, with D maybe TRBD1 (6 bases). This CDR3 comprises 12 residues. Germline-derived CDR1 and CDR2 are SGHDT and YYEEEE. The V end lost 2 bases, the J end lost 9 bases, and 11 bases lay between the germline ends. In DNA, the CDR3 is TGTGCCAGCAGCTTTAGGTGGGACAGCTACACCTTC. It is translated as CASSFRWDSYTF. Full variable domain (remainder filled in from reference TRBV5-6 and TRBJ1-2): DAGVTQSPTHLIKTRGQQVTLRCSPKSGHDTVSWYQQALGQGPQFIFQYYEEEERQRGNFPDRFSGHQFPNYSSELNVNALLLGDSALYLCASSFRWDSYTFGSGTRLTVV.

This clone was detected only a few times. In DNA form, the CDR3 reads TGTGCCAGCAGACGGGACAGGGGCTACGAGCAGTACTTC. Translation: CASRRDRGYEQYF. This chain connects TRBV2 to TRBJ2-7, with 10 bases lining up with TRBD1. Germline V gene sequence: CDR1 SNHLY, CDR2 FYNNEI. The CDR3 totals 13 residues. With 6 bases clipped from V and 3 bases from J, the junction kept 2 bases outside the gene matches.

The rearrangement uses TRBV28 and TRBJ1-1; perhaps TRBD1 as D (6 bases). Germline-derived CDR1 and CDR2 are MDHEN and SYDVKM. Between the trimmed V and J ends, which lost 4 bases and 1 base, there was a span of 10 bases. The CDR3 loop spans 14 amino acids. The CDR3 reads CASSSNRENTEAFF. In nucleotides, the CDR3 is TGTGCCAGCAGTTCGAACAGGGAGAACACTGAAGCTTTCTTT.

The chain carries TRBV2 and TRBJ1-2; D is possibly TRBD1 (5 bases). V was pared by 4 bases and J by 6 bases, with 21 bases between. Germline lookup yields CDR1 SNHLY and CDR2 FYNNEI. The CDR3 sequence is 16 residues long. In nucleotides, the CDR3 is TGTGCCAGCAGTGGTCAGGGTCCCCCTTTTATTGATGGCTACACCTTC. This encodes CASSGQGPPFIDGYTF.

V gene TRBV5-1 combines with J gene TRBJ2-1; TRBD1 agrees at 7 bases. V was pared by 4 bases and J by 3 bases, with 7 bases of the junction left unmatched. Germline values: CDR1 SGHRS, CDR2 YFSETQ. The CDR3 totals 15 residues. Here the CDR3 DNA reads TGCGCCAGCAGCCGTCCCGGGACAGTCTACAATGAGCAGTTCTTC. Amino acid sequence: CASSRPGTVYNEQFF.

The gene calls are TRBV5-8 and TRBJ1-2, with D possibly being TRBD1 (5 bases). Germline V gene lookup returns CDR1 SGHTS and CDR2 YDEGEE. V was cut by 0 bases and J by 11 bases, with 14 bases left in between. This CDR3 has 13 amino acids. CDR3 in DNA: TGTGCCAGCAGCTTGGTGGGGCAGGGTCTTTACACCTTC. It translates to CASSLVGQGLYTF.

This chain connects TRBV5-6 to TRBJ1-1, with TRBD1 as a possible D gene (6 bases). This CDR3 has 17 amino acids. Looked up from germline, CDR1 is SGHDT and CDR2 is YYEEEE. The V end was cut by 4 bases, the J end by 2 bases, with 21 bases between. CDR3 nucleotide sequence: TGTGCCAGCAGCCCGCCGACCCGGGACACTTATAACACTGAAGCTTTCTTT. Translated: CASSPPTRDTYNTEAFF.

This clone was observed a handful of times. The chain couples TRBV19 to TRBJ2-3, with D possibly being TRBD2 (6 bases). The germline gives CDR1 LNHDA, CDR2 SQIVND (reference sequence). The germline V and J ends were trimmed by 3 bases and 7 bases, with 11 bases remaining between them. This CDR3 is built from 13 residues. CDR3 sequence (DNA): TGTGCCAGTAGTATCTACAGCGGGTATACGCAGTATTTT. Encoded protein: CASSIYSGYTQYF.

The V call is TRBV7-7, the J call TRBJ2-3, with 12 positions matching TRBD2. V gave up 3 bases and J gave up 4 bases; unmatched junction bases: 2. The germline CDR1 and CDR2 sequences are SSHAT and FNYEAQ (reference sequence). This CDR3 region has 15 residues. CDR3 bases: TGTGCCAGCAGCTTGACTAGCGGGGGCGCAGATACGCAGTATTTT. Amino acids: CASSLTSGGADTQYF. Using reference TRBV7-7 and TRBJ2-3 for the parts outside the CDR3, the full variable domain is GAGVSQSPRYKVTKRGQDVTLRCDPISSHATLYWYQQALGQGPEFLTYFNYEAQPDKSGLPSDRFSAERPEGSISTLTIQRTEQRDSAMYRCASSLTSGGADTQYFGPGTRLTVL.

This clone was seen a few times. The J gene is TRBJ2-7, the V gene TRBV5-1, with 11 bases fitting TRBD1. This CDR3 has 16 residues. V was pared by 0 bases and J by 3 bases, with 5 bases of the junction left unmatched. Germline V lookup: CDR1 SGHRS, CDR2 YFSETQ. CDR3 sequence: CASSLGPGQGVYEQYF. The CDR3 bases are TGCGCCAGCAGCTTGGGGCCGGGACAGGGGGTCTACGAGCAGTACTTC.

The J gene is TRBJ2-3, the V gene TRBV28; TRBD1 aligns across 7 bases. Germline CDR1 MDHEN, CDR2 SYDVKM. V was clipped by 6 bases and J by 2 bases; unmatched bases: 8. The CDR3 has 15 residues. CDR3 DNA sequence: TGTGCCAGCAGCCCGCCGGGACAGTTCACAGATACGCAGTATTTT. The encoded protein is CASSPPGQFTDTQYF.

The V gene is TRBV6-5, the J gene TRBJ1-4, with 7 positions matching TRBD1. CDR1 MNHEY and CDR2 SVGAGI come from the germline V gene. CDR3 size: 15 residues. The ends lost 5 bases at V and 7 bases at J; junction bases unmatched: 10. The chain's CDR3 is CASSHRQGSSEKLFF. The CDR3 coding sequence is TGTGCCAGCAGTCATCGACAGGGATCGTCTGAAAAACTGTTTTTT.

This clone has a handful of counts. The chain has TRBV18 and TRBJ1-1, with D perhaps matching TRBD1 (5 bases). V was clipped by 5 bases and J by 6 bases, with 19 bases between them. Germline loops: CDR1 KGHSH, CDR2 LQKENI. The CDR3 loop spans 15 amino acids. CDR3 bases: TGTGCCAGCTCAAAAGGGCAGGGCGGATACGCTGAAGCTTTCTTT. Its translation: CASSKGQGGYAEAFF.

The chain carries TRBV15 and TRBJ1-2; possibly TRBD1 for D (6 bases). Looked up from germline, CDR1 is LNHNV and CDR2 is YYDKDF (reference sequence). Between the trimmed V and J ends, which lost 0 bases and 4 bases, there was a span of 18 bases. This CDR3 comprises 17 residues. The CDR3 is CATSREMGHVQSYGYTF. CDR3 bases: TGTGCCACCAGCAGAGAAATGGGACACGTTCAATCCTATGGCTACACCTTC.

This clone has a handful of counts. The V gene is TRBV19, the J gene TRBJ2-2, with 8 bases lining up with TRBD1. J gave up 3 bases and V 3 bases, and 12 bases lay outside the gene matches. CDR3 length: 18 residues. Per germline, CDR1 LNHDA and CDR2 SQIVND (reference sequence). CDR3 protein: CASSMGGLTGVDTGELFF. The CDR3 DNA is TGTGCCAGTAGTATGGGTGGCTTGACAGGGGTTGACACCGGGGAGCTGTTTTTT.

The chain combines TRBV27 with TRBJ1-5; D is unresolved. The germline gives CDR1 MNHEY, CDR2 SMNVEV (reference sequence). This CDR3 has 15 residues. Trimming removed 3 bases from V and 0 bases from J, with 9 bases in between. The CDR3 loop is CASSFGGHSNQPQHF. The CDR3 nucleotides read TGTGCCAGCAGTTTTGGCGGGCATAGCAATCAGCCCCAGCATTTT.